The 13 T cell receptor beta chains presented below share a single source sample, sequenced in a study of technical replicates of blood from a few donors. Repertoires were generated with immunoSEQ multiplex PCR, while TCRdb's copy carries only in-frame clones and drops some. This sample has just over 95,000 clones, with approximately 95% found just once. Input material: T cells isolated from PBMCs. The receptor set was obtained from a human donor in good health.

The chain carries TRBV15 and TRBJ2-1; 9 bases fit TRBD2. CDR1 and CDR2 from the germline V gene are LNHNV and YYDKDF (reference sequence). V shed 5 bases and J 2 bases; nucleotides not matched to a gene: 1. CDR3 length: 14 residues. CDR3 sequence (DNA): TGTGCCACCAGCGTAGCGGGGGCCTACAATGAGCAGTTCTTC. Amino acid sequence: CATSVAGAYNEQFF. Variable domain in full (rest from reference TRBV15 and TRBJ2-1): DAMVIQNPRYQVTQFGKPVTLSCSQTLNHNVMYWYQQKSSQAPKLLFHYYDKDFNNEADTPDNFQSRRPNTSFCFLDIRSPGLGDTAMYLCATSVAGAYNEQFFGPGTRLTVL.

This chain uses TRBV2 with TRBJ2-3; 7 bases are shared with TRBD1. The V segment lost 7 bases and the J segment 0 bases; nucleotides outside the gene matches: 13. The CDR3 totals 17 residues. The germline V gene has CDR1 SNHLY and CDR2 FYNNEI. In nucleotides, the CDR3 is TGTGCCAGCAACGTCCCGGGACAGATTACTAGCACAGATACGCAGTATTTT. Its translation: CASNVPGQITSTDTQYF.

On this clone: Additional DNA sequences in this sample encode the identical CDR3. The CDR3: CASSLPSQGASYGYTF. As DNA, the CDR3 is TGTGCCAGCAGCTTACCCTCACAGGGGGCGTCTTATGGCTACACCTTC. The V and J genes are TRBV7-2 and TRBJ1-2; 9 bases fit TRBD1. J gave up 5 bases and V 2 bases, and 9 bases lay outside the gene matches. The CDR3 extends over 16 amino acids. Looked up from germline, CDR1 is SGHTA and CDR2 is FQGNSA.

This sequence joins TRBV6-1 and TRBJ1-1; D may be TRBD1 (5 bases). The germline gives CDR1 MNHNS, CDR2 SASEGT. The V gene lost 4 bases and the J gene lost 4 bases, with 13 bases spanning the gap. The CDR3 has 14 amino acids. CDR3 DNA: TGTGCCAGCAGTGTAGTAAGGGGTATCACTGAAGCTTTCTTT. Translating it yields CASSVVRGITEAFF.

The chain uses TRBV5-5 and TRBJ2-7; maybe TRBD2 (5 bases). Germline assignment: CDR1 SGHKS and CDR2 YYEKEE (reference sequence). The CDR3 length is 14 residues. Deletions cut 1 base from V and 0 bases from J, with 8 bases between. CDR3 bases: TGTGCCAGCAGCTTGTCTGGGAGCTCCTACGAGCAGTACTTC. Protein: CASSLSGSSYEQYF.

The chain couples TRBV27 to TRBJ1-1, with a tentative D call TRBD1 (6 bases). Trimming left V 5 bases short and J 6 bases short, with 16 bases between. In germline, CDR1 is MNHEY, CDR2 SMNVEV (reference sequence). The CDR3 runs to 14 residues. The CDR3 is CASSPRQDGAEAFF. The CDR3 coding sequence is TGTGCCAGCAGTCCCAGACAGGACGGCGCTGAAGCTTTCTTT.

The V gene is TRBV5-6, the J gene TRBJ2-1; D perhaps matches TRBD2 (6 bases). Trimming cost V 10 bases and J 3 bases, with 17 bases left between them. This CDR3 region has 14 residues. Germline V lookup: CDR1 SGHDT, CDR2 YYEEEE. The CDR3 coding sequence is TGTGCCGGGGGTCAATCGGGGGACTACAATGAGCAGTTCTTC. Translating gives CAGGQSGDYNEQFF.

J is TRBJ2-5 and V is TRBV19, with a tentative D call TRBD2 (5 bases). Trimming shortened V by 4 bases and J by 2 bases, and 14 bases separated the two germline ends. CDR3 length: 15 amino acids. Germline assignment: CDR1 LNHDA and CDR2 SQIVND (reference sequence). The CDR3 nucleotides read TGTGCCAGTAGTACGTTGGTACTAGGACAAGAGACCCAGTACTTC. This codes for CASSTLVLGQETQYF.

This rearrangement joins TRBV28 to TRBJ2-3; possibly TRBD2 for D (6 bases). The CDR3 has 13 amino acids. Germline V CDR1 and CDR2: MDHEN, SYDVKM. Trimming shortened V by 10 bases and J by 6 bases, and 17 bases separated the two germline ends. CDR3 nucleotide sequence: TGTGCCAACTCTAAAGGAGGGGCGGATACGCAGTATTTT. It encodes CANSKGGADTQYF.

V usage is TRBV19 and J usage is TRBJ1-2; D unclear. V was trimmed by 6 bases and J by 6 bases, leaving 5 bases between them. Germline assignment: CDR1 LNHDA and CDR2 SQIVND (reference sequence). The CDR3 is 10 residues long. The CDR3 region has the DNA TGTGCCAGTAGCCCGGATGGCTACACCTTC. Translation gives CASSPDGYTF.

For the CDR3, the DNA is TGTGCCAGCAGTTTAGGGAGTGAAAAACTGTTTTTT. As protein: CASSLGSEKLFF. V and J are TRBV28 and TRBJ1-4; D uncertain. Germline CDR1 reads MDHEN; CDR2 reads SYDVKM. This CDR3 is 12 amino acids long. V shed 2 bases and J shed 7 bases, with 5 bases lying between them.

The chain employs TRBV6-5 and TRBJ1-1; D uncertain. V was clipped by 4 bases and J by 1 base, with 7 bases between them. The CDR3 length is 13 residues. The germline V gene encodes CDR1 MNHEY and CDR2 SVGAGI. The CDR3 loop is CASSFDWNTEAFF. CDR3 nucleotides: TGTGCCAGCAGTTTTGACTGGAACACTGAAGCTTTCTTT.

This chain joins TRBV27 and TRBJ2-7; 8 bases agree with TRBD1. This CDR3 has 14 amino acids. Losses at the gene ends were 5 bases for V and 1 base for J; bases not matched to a gene: 4. The germline gives CDR1 MNHEY, CDR2 SMNVEV (reference sequence). In DNA form, the CDR3 reads TGTGCCAGCAGTGCCGGGACAGGATCCTACGAGCAGTACTTC. Protein: CASSAGTGSYEQYF.